This T cell receptor (beta chain) derives from a study of T cell repertoires in cytomegalovirus infection. Background on the study: As its CMV epitopes, the study selected recently identified HLA-C-restricted and well-studied HLA-B-restricted targets. From public TCR beta signatures came an indication of both CMV infection and matching HLA type.

This clonotype has a handful of counts. Antigen specificity is unknown. CDR3 length: 15 residues. CDR1 and CDR2 (germline): SGHTS, YDEGEE. The V and J ends lost 0 bases and 1 base respectively, with 8 bases between them. MiXCR, applied by TCRdb to the reads, yields one record per CDR3 protein. Among 360,000 or so distinct CDR3 sequences, about a third were seen once, and the ten largest hold roughly 13%. Study-level points and caveats: Clonotypes of TCR beta that were HLA-C-restricted and CMV-specific dominated the ex vivo response. Based on cumulative public TCR beta family frequency, carriers of CMV plus the relevant HLA were identified.

The sample was cultured PBMCs, taken from culture after CMV antigen stimulation. The J gene is TRBJ1-5, the V gene TRBV5-8, with D perhaps TRBD1 (6 bases). The clonotype comes from a human donor in good health (CMV status not recorded). Some clones in this sample may be carry-over from other donors' samples. This CDR3 reads CASSLEGGSNQPQHF. The DNA of the CDR3 is TGTGCCAGCAGCTTGGAAGGGGGGAGCAATCAGCCCCAGCATTTT.